Listed here are 16 T cell receptor beta chains from one sample, sequenced in a study of spatial heterogeneity in lung cancer. From the 5' RACE reads, TCRdb called clonotypes with MiXCR, one entry per CDR3 protein. The sample gives under 4,000 distinct CDR3 sequences, roughly 29% of which show up once; roughly 40% is in the top ten. The time point was: sample taken at primary tumor resection. The authors sequenced whole RNA from tumor, nontumor lung or frozen PBMC without sorting. The source was PBMCs, collected at surgery. These receptors were obtained from a female donor with early-stage non-small cell lung cancer.

This clonotype was observed a handful of times. This beta chain represents an off-target read in a library built for alpha chains; its size is of limited meaning. The V gene is TRBV27, the J gene TRBJ2-6; D call uncertain. The V gene lost 5 bases and the J gene lost 2 bases, with 7 bases spanning the gap. From germline, CDR1 is MNHEY and CDR2 SMNVEV (reference sequence). This CDR3 is 14 amino acids long. Here the CDR3 reads CASSPRPGANVLTF. CDR3 in DNA: TGTGCCAGCAGTCCAAGGCCTGGGGCCAACGTCCTGACTTTC.

Comments on this clonotype: Since it is a stray read in a library aimed at alpha chains, this beta chain has a size that is not meaningful. The CDR3 nucleotides are TGTGCCAGCAGTGAACAGGGAAACACCGGGGAGCTGTTTTTT. It codes for CASSEQGNTGELFF. The chain uses TRBV2 and TRBJ2-2; D might be TRBD1 (5 bases). This CDR3 region has 14 residues. Trimming removed 2 bases from V and 2 bases from J, with 6 bases in between. Per germline, CDR1 SNHLY and CDR2 FYNNEI.

On this clonotype: With the library built for alpha chains, this beta chain is off target and its frequency is not meaningful. The rearrangement uses TRBV5-1 and TRBJ2-1; 16 nucleotides match TRBD2. Germline lookup yields CDR1 SGHRS and CDR2 YFSETQ. This CDR3 comprises 18 residues. V trimming: 5 bases; J trimming: 6 bases; junction bases outside the gene matches: 11. The CDR3 DNA reads TGCGCCAGCAGTCCCGGGACTAGCGGGAGGGCCCTCAGCAATGAGCAGTTCTTC. Protein product: CASSPGTSGRALSNEQFF.

This clonotype was seen a handful of times. In a library made to pick up alpha chains, this beta chain is a stray read with a size that means little. The rearrangement uses TRBV21-1 and TRBJ2-5; the D call in the table, TRBD1, was not verified against the DNA. TRBV21-1 is a pseudogene locus. The CDR3 covers 17 residues. The CDR3 reads CASSKRRGQSRRETQYF. The CDR3 region has the DNA TGTGCCAGCAGCAAAAGGAGAGGACAGAGCCGCAGAGAGACCCAGTACTTC.

This clonotype has a handful of counts. In a library made to pick up alpha chains, this beta chain is a stray read with a size that means little. V is TRBV28 and J is TRBJ1-5; no clear D. V was shortened by 1 base and J by 0 bases, with 1 base between the two germline ends. The CDR3 loop spans 13 amino acids. Germline CDR1 is MDHEN and CDR2 is SYDVKM. The CDR3, as DNA: TGTGCCAGCAGTTTATTTAGCAATCAGCCCCAGCATTTT. This encodes CASSLFSNQPQHF. The full variable domain, its missing parts supplied by reference TRBV28 and TRBJ1-5, is DVKVTQSSRYLVKRTGEKVFLECVQDMDHENMFWYRQDPGLGLRLIYFSYDVKMKEKGDIPEGYSVSREKKERFSLILESASTNQTSMYLCASSLFSNQPQHFGDGTRLSIL.

Of note for this clonotype: Being off target in a library aimed at alpha chains, this beta chain has a size of little meaning. The chain uses TRBV11-2 and TRBJ2-3; D may be TRBD2 (6 bases). CDR1 and CDR2 (germline): SGHAT, FQNNGV. CDR3 length equals 16 residues. V was clipped by 5 bases and J by 6 bases, with 21 bases between them. The CDR3 protein is CASSPTRGGKLDTQYF. For the CDR3, the DNA is TGTGCCAGCAGCCCCACCCGGGGAGGAAAACTGGATACGCAGTATTTT.

About this clonotype itself: With the library built for alpha chains, this beta chain is off target and its frequency is not meaningful. The rearrangement links TRBV6-2 or TRBV6-3 to TRBJ2-1, with D possibly being TRBD1 (6 bases). Trimming removed 6 bases from V and 1 base from J, with 10 bases in between. CDR3 length: 14 amino acids. Germline V CDR1 and CDR2: MNHEY, SVGEGT. The CDR3 here is CASRTGGSYNEQFF. In DNA form, the CDR3 reads TGTGCCAGCAGGACAGGTGGGTCCTACAATGAGCAGTTCTTC.

This clonotype was recorded a few times. This beta chain came through as a stray read in a library set up for alpha chains, and its size says little. This rearrangement joins TRBV4-2 to TRBJ2-7; 10 nucleotides match TRBD2. Germline assignment: CDR1 LGHNA and CDR2 YNFKEQ. The CDR3 runs 16 residues. The ends lost 1 base at V and 6 bases at J; junction bases unmatched: 9. CDR3: CASSQASPGLAFEQYF. The CDR3 bases are TGTGCCAGCAGCCAAGCTTCGCCGGGACTAGCGTTCGAGCAGTACTTC.

Remarks on this clonotype: Germline and junction disagree at one end, which may indicate a read error. This beta chain came through as a stray read in a library set up for alpha chains, and its size says little. The chain employs TRBV7-9 and TRBJ1-1, with D tentatively TRBD1 (6 bases). Germline loops: CDR1 SEHNR, CDR2 FQNEAQ (reference sequence). The length of the CDR3 is 13 residues. This chain's CDR3 is CASSPTGKAEAFF. CDR3 nucleotide sequence: TGCGCCAGCAGCCCTACAGGGAAAGCTGAAGCTTTCTTT.

To note about this clonotype: This beta chain is an unintended read in a library built for alpha chains; its size means little. This sequence joins TRBV29-1 and TRBJ2-7; 8 nucleotides agree with TRBD1. The CDR3 has 12 residues. The V gene end was trimmed by 4 bases and the J gene end by 4 bases; junction bases not matched to a gene: 3. Germline loops: CDR1 SQVTM, CDR2 ANQGSEA. This CDR3 is CSVGDRTYEQYF. CDR3 DNA sequence: TGCAGCGTTGGGGACAGGACTTACGAGCAGTACTTC.

This clonotype was detected only a few times. This beta chain slipped into a library made for alpha chains as a stray read, so its size is not meaningful. The chain links TRBV10-3 to TRBJ2-1; D is unresolved. The CDR3 is 13 residues long. The germline V and J ends were trimmed by 2 bases and 8 bases, with 10 bases remaining between them. Germline V CDR1 and CDR2: ENHRY, SYGVKD. Here the CDR3 DNA reads TGTGCCATCAGTGAGCCCCCAGCCGATGAGCAGTTCTTC. As protein: CAISEPPADEQFF.

For this clonotype: Because this beta chain is a stray read in a library intended to capture alpha chains, its abundance should not be given much weight. The CDR3 spells CAWSSGLAGANEQFF. In DNA, the CDR3 is TGTGCCTGGAGTTCGGGACTAGCGGGAGCGAATGAGCAGTTCTTC. This sequence joins TRBV30 and TRBJ2-1; 14 bases map to TRBD2. V lost 2 bases, J lost 7 bases, and 4 bases stayed unmatched. This CDR3 has 15 residues. Per the germline V gene, CDR1 is GTSNPN and CDR2 is SVGIG (reference sequence).

This clonotype appeared a few times. This beta chain was picked up by a library intended for alpha chains and is off target, so its count carries little meaning. The chain uses TRBV11-2 and TRBJ2-5; 11 bases line up with TRBD1. Germline lookup yields CDR1 SGHAT and CDR2 FQNNGV. The CDR3 runs to 18 residues. V shed 5 bases and J 1 base; nucleotides not matched to a gene: 12. The CDR3 bases are TGTGCCAGCAGCCCCGGGACAGGGGGAGGTCGAGGCCAAGAGACCCAGTACTTC. Translation gives CASSPGTGGGRGQETQYF.

Remarks on this clonotype: A library made for alpha chains picked up this beta chain off target, so its size means little. The V call is TRBV5-1, the J call TRBJ2-7; no firm D call. The CDR3 contains 12 residues. Germline CDR1 is SGHRS and CDR2 is YFSETQ. Trimming took 4 bases from V and 6 from J, leaving 11 bases between them. The DNA of the CDR3 is TGCGCCAGCAGCCTTTTCGGATCCGAGCAGTACTTC. It encodes CASSLFGSEQYF.

Details on this clonotype: In a library made to pick up alpha chains, this beta chain is a stray read with a size that means little. The rearrangement joins TRBV6-5 to TRBJ2-3; D gene uncertain. There are 14 residues in the CDR3. Trimming removed 1 base at V and 6 bases at J, with 11 bases between. Germline V gives CDR1 MNHEY, CDR2 SVGAGI. The CDR3 reads CASSYYPSADTQYF. The CDR3 coding sequence is TGTGCCAGCAGTTACTATCCTTCAGCGGATACGCAGTATTTT.

This clonotype has a handful of counts. For a library built for alpha chains, this beta chain is a stray read; little rests on its size. This rearrangement joins TRBV18 to TRBJ2-6; D could derive from TRBD1 or TRBD2 (5 bases each). The V gene lost 3 bases and the J gene lost 0 bases, with 12 bases spanning the gap. The CDR3 covers 17 residues. Per germline, CDR1 KGHSH and CDR2 LQKENI. DNA for the CDR3: TGTGCCAGCTCACCGAATGGGGGACCCTCTGGGGCCAACGTCCTGACTTTC. The encoded protein is CASSPNGGPSGANVLTF.